The 27 T cell receptor beta chains reported below all come from one sample, sequenced in a study of T-cell reconstitution after alpha-beta-depleted transplantation in children. Molecular barcoding with unique molecular identifiers was used for the TCRbeta library. TCRdb analysed the PCR reads with MiXCR anew, one entry per CDR3 protein. The sample gives 700,000 to 950,000 distinct CDR3 sequences, 16% of which show up once; about 4.6% is in the top ten. Source: PBMCs, mostly from graft donor cells, taken 360 days after TCRalphabeta/CD19-depleted stem cell transplant. Receptors originate from a male patient younger than 18 who had a stem cell transplant for acute lymphoblastic leukemia, so the T cells may come from the graft donor.

This clonotype has a count of ten or more. The rearrangement uses TRBV20-1 and TRBJ2-3; TRBD1 agrees at 7 bases. V lost 4 bases and J lost 6; bases outside the gene matches: 1. Germline assignment: CDR1 DFQATT and CDR2 SNEGSKA (reference sequence). This CDR3 is built from 11 residues. The CDR3 loop reads CSATRGDTQYF. In DNA, the CDR3 is TGCAGTGCTACCAGGGGGGATACGCAGTATTTT.

This chain links TRBV19 with TRBJ2-1; D possibly corresponds to TRBD2 (6 bases). Germline assignment: CDR1 LNHDA and CDR2 SQIVND (reference sequence). This CDR3 contains 14 residues. V shed 4 bases and J shed 4 bases, with 11 bases lying between them. The CDR3 region has the DNA TGTGCCAGTAGTACAGGACTAACATACAATGAGCAGTTCTTC. Translated: CASSTGLTYNEQFF.

In DNA form, the CDR3 reads TGTGCCAGCAGCCAAGCGTCGGCTGGCCCGAACAATGAGCAGTTCTTC. It codes for CASSQASAGPNNEQFF. The genes are TRBV3-1 and TRBJ2-1; D is uncertain. CDR1 LGHDT and CDR2 YNNKEL come from the germline V gene (reference sequence). The CDR3 extends over 16 amino acids. Between the trimmed V and J ends, which lost 1 base and 5 bases, there was a span of 15 bases.

The rearrangement uses TRBV12-5 and TRBJ2-1; 10 positions agree with TRBD2. Germline V gene data show CDR1 as LGHNT and CDR2 as FRNRAP. CDR3 size: 17 residues. The V segment lost 6 bases and the J segment 3 bases; nucleotides outside the gene matches: 11. The CDR3: CASGQSGRAVDYNEQFF. For the CDR3, the DNA is TGTGCTAGTGGGCAAAGCGGGAGGGCCGTCGACTACAATGAGCAGTTCTTC.

The chain recombines TRBV12-3 or TRBV12-4 with TRBJ1-3; the D gene is possibly TRBD1 (6 bases). Trimming removed 8 bases from V and 2 bases from J, with 16 bases in between. CDR3 length equals 15 residues. DNA of the CDR3: TGTGCCAGCCGAATACCTGGGGGCCCTGGAAACACCATATATTTT. Its protein is CASRIPGGPGNTIYF.

This clonotype showed up just a few times. This rearrangement joins TRBV4-1 to TRBJ2-7; TRBD2 matches at 9 bases. Germline-derived CDR1 and CDR2 are MGHRA and YSYEKL. The V gene end was trimmed by 3 bases and the J gene end by 7 bases; junction bases not matched to a gene: 10. This CDR3 is 15 amino acids long. CDR3: CASSHPPSGAGEQYF. The CDR3 DNA reads as TGCGCCAGCAGCCATCCCCCTAGCGGGGCTGGGGAGCAGTACTTC.

The chain has TRBV15 and TRBJ2-2; 7 bases map to TRBD1. Per the germline V gene, CDR1 is LNHNV and CDR2 is YYDKDF (reference sequence). The CDR3 contains 16 residues. After removal of 1 base from V and 0 bases from J, the junction contained 2 bases not matched to a gene. In nucleotides, the CDR3 is TGTGCCACCAGCAGAGGCGGACAGGCGAACACCGGGGAGCTGTTTTTT. It codes for CATSRGGQANTGELFF.

V usage is TRBV7-2 and J usage is TRBJ2-7; 8 bases align to TRBD2. Germline CDR1 and CDR2: SGHTA and FQGNSA. The CDR3 extends over 15 amino acids. V lost 5 bases and J lost 4; bases outside the gene matches: 10. CDR3 coding DNA: TGTGCCAGCAGCCCCACGCGGGGGGTTAGGTACGAGCAGTACTTC. Amino acids: CASSPTRGVRYEQYF.

V usage is TRBV11-1 and J usage is TRBJ1-1; weak D call: TRBD1 (6 bases). This CDR3 contains 15 residues. Trimming left V 3 bases short and J 1 base short, with 12 bases between. Germline loops: CDR1 SGHAT, CDR2 FQDESV (reference sequence). CDR3: CASSFDRRGNTEAFF. DNA of the CDR3: TGTGCCAGCAGCTTTGACAGGAGAGGGAACACTGAAGCTTTCTTT.

This clonotype has ten or more counts. This chain connects TRBV20-1 to TRBJ2-7; TRBD1 matches at 10 bases. This CDR3 is 14 amino acids long. Germline assignment: CDR1 DFQATT and CDR2 SNEGSKA (reference sequence). The V segment lost 6 bases and the J segment 3 bases; nucleotides outside the gene matches: 8. The CDR3 is CSASETGGVYEQYF. CDR3 DNA: TGCAGTGCCAGCGAGACAGGGGGCGTCTACGAGCAGTACTTC.

The chain combines TRBV29-1 with TRBJ1-2, with TRBD1 matching over 8 bases. V shed 6 bases and J 3 bases; nucleotides not matched to a gene: 9. Germline values: CDR1 SQVTM, CDR2 ANQGSEA. The CDR3 consists of 14 residues. This chain's CDR3 is CSVHGQGEHYGYTF. The DNA of the CDR3 is TGCAGCGTCCACGGACAGGGTGAACACTATGGCTACACCTTC.

The V gene is TRBV11-1, the J gene TRBJ2-1, with TRBD2 as a possible D gene (6 bases). CDR1 SGHAT and CDR2 FQDESV come from the germline V gene (reference sequence). Trimming removed 5 bases from V and 2 bases from J, with 13 bases in between. The CDR3 has 15 residues. The DNA for the CDR3 is TGTGCCAGCAGCCCTGGGCGCGGGGCCTACAATGAGCAGTTCTTC. Its translation is CASSPGRGAYNEQFF.

This chain connects TRBV7-3 to TRBJ2-7, with 8 bases lining up with TRBD1. The germline CDR1 and CDR2 sequences are SGHTA and FQGTGA. The CDR3 totals 13 residues. After removal of 4 bases from V and 13 bases from J, the junction contained 12 bases not matched to a gene. The CDR3 sequence: CASSSLAGGTAYF. The CDR3 DNA reads as TGTGCCAGCAGCTCCTTAGCAGGGGGCACGGCTTACTTC.

In its sample, this clonotype was seen many times. V is TRBV5-6 and J is TRBJ2-7; D may be TRBD1 or TRBD2 (5 bases each). The CDR3 is 14 residues long. With 5 bases removed from V and 9 bases from J, the gap between germline ends came to 21 bases. Looked up from germline, CDR1 is SGHDT and CDR2 is YYEEEE. The CDR3 sequence is CASRTLTGPLGQYF. The CDR3 nucleotides read TGTGCCAGCAGGACTTTGACGGGACCCTTGGGGCAGTACTTC.

This clonotype has more than one count but fewer than ten. The chain couples TRBV12-3 or TRBV12-4 to TRBJ2-2, with TRBD2 matching 10 bases. The junction had 11 bases not matched to a gene; V was cut back by 3 bases and J by 7 bases. The CDR3 spans 17 residues. The CDR3, as DNA: TGTGCCAGCAGTTTTTATGGTAGCGGGAGGTCTAACGGGGAGCTGTTTTTT. Amino acid sequence: CASSFYGSGRSNGELFF.

This clonotype was observed a few times. J is TRBJ2-3 and V is TRBV11-2, with TRBD2 matching 7 bases. Per germline, CDR1 SGHAT and CDR2 FQNNGV. The CDR3 runs to 14 residues. Trimming took 4 bases from V and 6 from J; bases not matched to a gene: 7. This CDR3 reads CASSSWGGPDTQYF. The CDR3 bases are TGTGCCAGCAGCTCTTGGGGAGGGCCCGATACGCAGTATTTT.

This chain uses TRBV4-2 with TRBJ2-5; 10 bases match TRBD2. With 0 bases clipped from V and 5 bases from J, the junction kept 9 bases outside the gene matches. The CDR3 contains 17 residues. Germline loops: CDR1 LGHNA, CDR2 YNFKEQ. The CDR3 bases are TGTGCCAGCAGCCAAGAGTCAAGCGGGAGGGCCTCGGAGACCCAGTACTTC. Translation: CASSQESSGRASETQYF.

This clonotype was counted at least ten times. The junction shows a germline mismatch at one end, possibly a read error. The chain carries TRBV12-3 or TRBV12-4 and TRBJ2-5; TRBD1 is a possible D gene (5 bases). This CDR3 contains 14 residues. The CDR3 DNA follows: TGTGCCAGCAGCTTAGACAGACGCCAAGAGACCCAGTACTTC. It yields the protein CASSLDRRQETQYF.

This chain links TRBV15 with TRBJ2-5; D unclear. The germline CDR1 and CDR2 sequences are LNHNV and YYDKDF (reference sequence). The CDR3 runs to 15 residues. V was cut by 1 base and J by 4 bases, with 13 bases left in between. The CDR3 nucleotides read TGTGCCACCAGCAGAGTTGGCTACATGACAGAGACCCAGTACTTC. Its protein product is CATSRVGYMTETQYF.

This clonotype was detected only once. J is TRBJ2-5 and V is TRBV4-1; maybe TRBD1 (5 bases). The J call is uncertain, as TRBJ2-1 better fits the DNA end. In germline, CDR1 is MGHRA, CDR2 YSYEKL. The length of the CDR3 is 13 residues. The CDR3 here is CASSRVGQETQFF. In DNA form, the CDR3 reads TGCGCCAGCAGCCGGGTGGGGCAAGAGACCCAGTTCTTC.

This clonotype was seen at least ten times. The chain recombines TRBV12-3 or TRBV12-4 with TRBJ2-7; possibly TRBD1 for D (7 bases). The CDR3 spans 14 residues. Trimming stripped 8 bases from V and 4 bases from J, with 18 bases between. The CDR3 here is CASHAGGGRYEQYF. CDR3 nucleotides: TGTGCCAGCCATGCCGGAGGGGGCAGGTACGAGCAGTACTTC.

The table lists this clonotype with a few counts. The rearrangement links TRBV5-1 to TRBJ2-7; 11 nucleotides agree with TRBD1. From germline, CDR1 is SGHRS and CDR2 YFSETQ. CDR3 length: 14 amino acids. Trimming took 4 bases from V and 6 from J; bases not matched to a gene: 6. The CDR3 nucleotides are TGCGCCAGCAGCGTGGGACAGGGGGGCAGCGAGCAGTACTTC. As protein: CASSVGQGGSEQYF.

V usage is TRBV25-1 and J usage is TRBJ2-7; the D is unclear. CDR3 size: 13 residues. Trimming took 1 base from V and 7 from J, leaving 11 bases between them. Germline V lookup: CDR1 MGHDK, CDR2 SYGVNS. The CDR3 region is CASSELGRMEQYF. CDR3 in DNA: TGTGCCAGCAGTGAATTGGGTAGAATGGAGCAGTACTTC.

In this sample, this clonotype turned up a few times. The genes are TRBV5-8 and TRBJ2-7, with D unclear. The CDR3 length is 17 residues. Trimming removed 2 bases at V and 0 bases at J, with 18 bases between. The germline V gene encodes CDR1 SGHTS and CDR2 YDEGEE. Written as DNA, the CDR3 is TGTGCCAGCAGCTTATCATCGATGCCACTGAGCTCCTACGAGCAGTACTTC. This translates into CASSLSSMPLSSYEQYF.

The chain couples TRBV15 to TRBJ1-5, with 12 positions matching TRBD1. CDR3 size: 16 residues. V gave up 3 bases and J gave up 3 bases; unmatched junction bases: 3. Looked up from germline, CDR1 is LNHNV and CDR2 is YYDKDF (reference sequence). The chain's CDR3 is CATSRGQGAINQPQHF. The CDR3 DNA reads as TGTGCCACCAGCAGGGGACAGGGGGCGATCAATCAGCCCCAGCATTTT.

Regarding this clonotype: Sequence at one end of the junction differs from germline and may be a read error. The V gene is TRBV30, the J gene TRBJ1-1, with D tentatively TRBD1 (5 bases). This CDR3 contains 16 residues. Germline V gene sequence: CDR1 GTSNPN, CDR2 SVGIG (reference sequence). DNA for the CDR3: TGTGCCTCGAGTGGAGTGCCCGAGGGGACCAACACTGAAGCTTTCTTT. Its protein is CASSGVPEGTNTEAFF.

This clonotype was seen ten or more times. The gene calls are TRBV12-3 or TRBV12-4 and TRBJ2-5; the D is unclear. Trimming took off 1 base at V and 4 bases at J, with 13 bases between the two ends. This CDR3 is built from 15 residues. The CDR3 loop is CASSLGAVTPETQYF. In DNA, the CDR3 is TGTGCCAGCAGTTTAGGGGCGGTCACCCCAGAGACCCAGTACTTC.